This T cell receptor (beta chain) was identified in a study of T-cell memory formation after mild COVID-19. Germline V gene data show CDR1 as SGHVS and CDR2 as FNYEAQ. CDR3 length equals 15 residues. V was clipped by 1 base and J by 2 bases, with 9 bases between them. In TCRdb, the 5' RACE reads were re-called with MiXCR into one record per CDR3 protein. The data show 110,000 to 150,000 distinct CDR3 sequences, under 30% seen once. The receptor comes from an adult woman who had mild COVID-19 (a few samples of this study predate the infection). Cell type and time point are not known. Sequenced material: PBMCs or a T cell subset sorted from them (not recorded which). V is TRBV7-6 and J is TRBJ2-1; TRBD2 might be the D (5 bases). The CDR3 region is CASSLERAPYNEQFF. DNA of the CDR3: TGTGCCAGCAGCTTAGAGAGGGCCCCCTACAATGAGCAGTTCTTC.